Listed here are 7 T cell receptor beta chains from one sample, sequenced in a study of T cells in Graves' hyperthyroidism and ophthalmopathy. Amplification of TCR beta CDR3 regions used RNA as the template. The HTBI primer set drove a first-round RT-PCR of the TCR CDR3. TCRdb used MiXCR to reprocess the multiplex PCR reads, holding one entry per CDR3 protein. The data hold a few hundred thousand distinct CDR3 sequences, with roughly a fifth observed a single time. The sequencing sample was made of blood. The receptors originated from a woman between 45 and 60 years old with Graves' hyperthyroidism.

V gene TRBV7-2 combines with J gene TRBJ1-3; unclear D gene. CDR1 and CDR2 from the germline V gene are SGHTA and FQGNSA. The germline V and J ends were trimmed by 3 bases and 2 bases, with 8 bases remaining between them. This CDR3 is 14 amino acids long. CDR3 amino acids: CASSFASPGNTIYF. CDR3 DNA: TGTGCCAGCAGCTTCGCGTCTCCTGGAAACACCATATATTTT.

The rearrangement links TRBV10-1 to TRBJ2-1; D call uncertain. Germline V CDR1 and CDR2: WNHNN, SYGVQD (reference sequence). V was trimmed by 0 bases and J by 4 bases, leaving 13 bases between them. The CDR3 totals 16 residues. CDR3 amino acids: CASSESGGVRYNEQFF. DNA for the CDR3: TGCGCCAGCAGTGAGTCGGGTGGTGTCCGTTACAATGAGCAGTTCTTC.

This clonotype was picked up many times. The chain employs TRBV6-1 and TRBJ1-2, with D possibly matching TRBD1 (5 bases). The V and J ends lost 2 bases and 3 bases respectively, with 7 bases between them. CDR1 and CDR2 (germline): MNHNS, SASEGT. This CDR3 spans 13 amino acids. The CDR3 DNA is TGTGCCAGCAGTGAATCAGGGCACTATGGCTACACCTTC. This encodes CASSESGHYGYTF.

This clonotype was counted a single time. Since a much larger clone is just one base distant, this may be a read error. J is TRBJ2-5 and V is TRBV20-1; tentatively, D is TRBD1 (7 bases). The germline gives CDR1 DFQATT, CDR2 SNEGSKA (reference sequence). There are 14 residues in the CDR3. The CDR3 DNA reads as TGCAGTGCTAGAGGACAGGGAGGCCAAGAGACCCGGTACTTC. This sequence encodes CSARGQGGQETRYF.

Points on this clonotype: One end of the junction is discordant with germline, which a read error may explain. The chain has TRBV2 and TRBJ1-3, with TRBD1 matching over 7 bases. Germline-derived CDR1 and CDR2 are SNHLY and FYNNEI. This CDR3 spans 15 amino acids. CDR3 nucleotide sequence: TGTGCCAGCAGCGAGGACAGGATCTCTGGAAACACCGTATATTTT. This codes for CASSEDRISGNTVYF. The variable domain in full, with the rest retrieved from reference TRBV2 and TRBJ1-3, is EPEVTQTPSHQVTQMGQEVILRCVPISNHLYFYWYRQILGQKVEFLVSFYNNEISEKSEIFDDQFSVERPDGSNFTLKIRSTKLEDSAMYFCASSEDRISGNTVYFGEGSWLTVV.

The gene calls are TRBV27 and TRBJ2-1; D uncertain. V was pared by 7 bases and J by 0 bases, with 16 bases between. The CDR3 has 16 residues. Germline V lookup: CDR1 MNHEY, CDR2 SMNVEV (reference sequence). Here the CDR3 DNA reads TGTGCCAGCATGCCCCTAGGCGGTAGCTCCTACAATGAGCAGTTCTTC. Its translation is CASMPLGGSSYNEQFF.

The table lists this clonotype with many counts. The V call is TRBV6-1, the J call TRBJ2-7; maybe TRBD2 (5 bases). Trimming left V 5 bases short and J 5 bases short, with 16 bases between. This CDR3 comprises 14 residues. The germline V gene encodes CDR1 MNHNS and CDR2 SASEGT. The CDR3 DNA follows: TGTGCCAGCAGTCCAGGAGGCAATCTCCACGAGCAGTACTTC. Residues: CASSPGGNLHEQYF.